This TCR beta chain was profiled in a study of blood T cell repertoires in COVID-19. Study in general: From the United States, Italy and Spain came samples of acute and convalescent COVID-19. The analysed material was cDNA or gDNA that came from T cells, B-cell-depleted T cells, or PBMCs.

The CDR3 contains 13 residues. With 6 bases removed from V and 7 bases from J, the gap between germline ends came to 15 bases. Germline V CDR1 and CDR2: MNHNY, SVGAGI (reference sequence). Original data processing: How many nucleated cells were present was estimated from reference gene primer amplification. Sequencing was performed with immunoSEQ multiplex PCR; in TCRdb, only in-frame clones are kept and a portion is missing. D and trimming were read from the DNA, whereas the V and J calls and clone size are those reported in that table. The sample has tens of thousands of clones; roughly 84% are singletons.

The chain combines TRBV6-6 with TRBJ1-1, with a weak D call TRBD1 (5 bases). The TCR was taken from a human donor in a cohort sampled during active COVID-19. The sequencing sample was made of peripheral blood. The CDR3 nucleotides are TGTGCCAGCAGCCTACCCCCAACAGGTGAAGCTTTCTTT. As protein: CASSLPPTGEAFF.